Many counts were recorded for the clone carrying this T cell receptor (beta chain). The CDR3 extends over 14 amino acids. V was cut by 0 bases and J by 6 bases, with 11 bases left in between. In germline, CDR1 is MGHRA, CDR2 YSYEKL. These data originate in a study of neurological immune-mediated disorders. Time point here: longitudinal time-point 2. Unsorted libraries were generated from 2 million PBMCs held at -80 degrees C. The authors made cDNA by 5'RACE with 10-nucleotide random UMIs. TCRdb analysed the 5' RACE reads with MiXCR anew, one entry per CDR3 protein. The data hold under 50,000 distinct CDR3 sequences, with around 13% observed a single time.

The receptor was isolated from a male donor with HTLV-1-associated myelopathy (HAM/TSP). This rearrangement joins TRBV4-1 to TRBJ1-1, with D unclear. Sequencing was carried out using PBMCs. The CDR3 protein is CASSQEAVPAEAFF. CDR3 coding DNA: TGCGCCAGCAGCCAAGAGGCGGTTCCCGCTGAAGCTTTCTTT.